This TCR beta chain was retrieved from a study of T cells after yellow fever vaccination (dated by TCRdb to between 2018 and 2021). About the full investigation: The SMART-Seq v4 Ultra Low Input RNA kit was used to prepare libraries from fractions with low cell numbers. Two healthy male donors, one aged 18 to 30 and one aged 30 to 39 years, made up the cohort. Bulk TCR alpha and beta repertoires were sequenced longitudinally to track T-cell clones before and after primary and booster YFV17D yellow fever vaccination. Bulk PBMC replicates and cell subsets were isolated from blood drawn at multiple timepoints before and after both primary and secondary immunization. Broad study findings and their caveats: Computational filtering was required because FACS-sorted repertoires could contain abundant contaminating clonotypes from the bulk population. Most clones expanded after primary vaccination were re-detected after the booster (around 96% of CD4 and around nine tenths of CD8), suggesting broad memory maintenance. Because only a couple of donors were included in the study, the extent to which the findings can be generalized is limited. The secondary T-cell response was weaker than the primary response but faster, peaking on day 5 instead of day 15. A small fraction of clonotypes appeared in both the CD4 and CD8 compartments, likely as a result of convergent recombination.

Concerning this clonotype: Its recognized antigen is unknown. No clone much larger than this one lies a single base away; base qualities are absent.

The sample's treatment or condition label, in plain terms: live attenuated yellow fever vaccine strain. PBMCs were isolated from peripheral blood using a standard Ficoll-Paque protocol. CD4 and CD8 T-cell fractions were isolated with Dynabeads CD4 and CD8 positive selection kits. RNA was extracted with TriZol from bulk PBMCs, CD4 and CD8 fractions, and dextramer-positive and dextramer-negative fractions. Instrument used: Illumina NovaSeq 6000. TCR cDNA was synthesized by 5'RACE template switching, through which a universal primer site and unique molecular identifiers were introduced. Priming of cDNA synthesis was performed from both the TCR alpha and TCR beta constant segments. Two PCR steps were used to amplify libraries, with sample barcodes and sequencing adapters being added in the second step. Sequencing of the libraries was done on either Illumina HiSeq 2500 (2x100 bp) or NovaSeq (2x150 bp). In the authors' own workflow: MIGEC handled demultiplexing of reads and collapsing into UMI consensus sequences, while MiXCR performed V(D)J alignment. Vaccine-responding clonotypes were identified with edgeR using replicate PBMC samples, with FDR below 0.01 and a log2 fold change above 5 up to day 15 being required. Each bulk clonotype received a CD4 or CD8 identity based on whether the sequenced CD4 or CD8 repertoire contained that clonotype at higher abundance. Clones were called with MiXCR by TCRdb after fastp trimmed the public reads at Q25, and only in-frame beta chains were retained. Rows are unified per CDR3 protein, each entry keeping the most common DNA and genes. In this record, the V and J calls reflect TCRdb's handling and not the investigators' own analysis. The table for this sample lists more than 80,000 distinct CDR3 sequences; around 5.8% of them were counted only once. The ten largest make up more than 40% of the sample.

Trimming costs V 2 bases and J 1 base, and their ends lie 8 bases apart. CDR3 length: 15 amino acids, cysteine to phenylalanine. Just the 45-base CDR3 DNA is kept, in frame starting at base 1. The CDR1 and CDR2 encoded by the germline V gene are SGHTA and FQGNSA. This sequence was found in a man between 18 and 35 years old who received the YFV17D yellow fever vaccine. The receptor chain draws on TRBV7-2 and TRBJ2-2; matching of 5 bases hints at TRBD1 as the D gene. The source material was CD8+ T cells sorted from PBMCs, sampled 10 days after the yellow fever booster vaccination. Here is the DNA: TGTGCCAGCAGCTTACCAGGACAGAACACCGGGGAGCTGTTTTTT. This translates into CASSLPGQNTGELFF. When the CDR3 is completed using the reference TRBV7-2 and TRBJ2-2 genes on either side, the full variable domain is GAGVSQSPSNKVTEKGKDVELRCDPISGHTALYWYRQSLGQGLEFLIYFQGNSAPDKSGLPSDRFSAERTGGSVSTLTIQRTQQEDSAVYLCASSLPGQNTGELFFGEGSRLTVL.